This T cell receptor (beta chain) was recovered during a study of cytomegalovirus exposure and HLA in healthy donors. Points from the study as a whole: Some segments of the V type, notably TRBV6-2 and TRBV6-3, were excluded as indistinguishable. There were fewer than 200 TCR beta chains listed as cytomegalovirus-associated. Prediction of most subjects' HLA-A and HLA-B alleles by TCR beta sequences was reportedly accurate. Analysis was carried out at a later point, and it linked a missense DCLRE1C variant to TCR beta V- and J-gene trimming.

This clone was counted between two and nine times. The antigen is undetermined. Germline CDR1 reads SGHTA; CDR2 reads FQGNSA. This CDR3 has 14 amino acids. The V segment lost 5 bases and the J segment 6 bases; nucleotides outside the gene matches: 5. Both 60 Vbeta primers and 13 Jbeta primers went into the PCR. Only in-frame clones appear in the TCRdb table, and some are missing; sequencing was by immunoSEQ multiplex PCR. The sample includes roughly 140,000 clones, roughly 74% of them seen just once. The origin of this receptor is a woman younger than 30 in good health and CMV-seropositive. The chain links TRBV7-2 to TRBJ2-1, with TRBD1 matching over 9 bases. The source material was PBMCs. The CDR3, as DNA: TGTGCCAGCAGCGTACAGGGGGCAATCAATGAGCAGTTCTTC. This encodes CASSVQGAINEQFF. The whole variable domain, remainder taken from reference TRBV7-2 and TRBJ2-1, is GAGVSQSPSNKVTEKGKDVELRCDPISGHTALYWYRQSLGQGLEFLIYFQGNSAPDKSGLPSDRFSAERTGGSVSTLTIQRTQQEDSAVYLCASSVQGAINEQFFGPGTRLTVL.